The 23 T cell receptor beta chains listed next were all sequenced from one sample in a study of blood T cell repertoires in COVID-19. The table came from immunoSEQ multiplex PCR; TCRdb's copy has only in-frame clones and leaves some out. This sample has more than 110,000 clones, with more than 75% found just once. Sequenced sample: PBMCs or T cells enriched from blood (not recorded which). The receptors here all came from a woman aged 50 to 60 who had recovered from COVID-19.

This chain uses TRBV7-3 with TRBJ1-2, with D perhaps TRBD1 (5 bases). This CDR3 is 13 amino acids long. CDR1 and CDR2 from the germline V gene are SGHTA and FQGTGA. V was shortened by 2 bases and J by 6 bases, with 10 bases between the two germline ends. The CDR3 protein is CASSLRGRDGYTF. The CDR3 nucleotides read TGTGCCAGCAGCTTACGGGGGAGGGATGGCTACACCTTC.

This chain links TRBV7-2 with TRBJ2-7, with D maybe TRBD2 (5 bases). From germline, CDR1 is SGHTA and CDR2 FQGNSA. The CDR3 has 15 residues. Trimming left V 3 bases short and J 6 bases short, with 18 bases between. In nucleotides, the CDR3 is TGTGCCAGCAGCTTTAACCCCGGGAATATCGGCGAGCAGTACTTC. Translated, it gives CASSFNPGNIGEQYF.

This clone was counted a single time. The chain employs TRBV27 and TRBJ2-1; 7 bases are a match to TRBD2. V was clipped by 1 base and J by 3 bases; unmatched bases: 9. The CDR3 is 17 residues long. In germline, CDR1 is MNHEY, CDR2 SMNVEV (reference sequence). CDR3 nucleotides: TGTGCCAGCAGTTTATGGGAGGGCAGGATTAACTACAATGAGCAGTTCTTC. Translated, it gives CASSLWEGRINYNEQFF.

V gene TRBV6-5 combines with J gene TRBJ1-4, with D possibly TRBD1 on 5 matching bases. The CDR3 sequence is 13 residues long. The germline V and J ends were trimmed by 11 bases and 0 bases, with 10 bases remaining between them. The germline V gene encodes CDR1 MNHEY and CDR2 SVGAGI. This CDR3 is CALGDATNEKLFF. The CDR3 bases are TGTGCCCTAGGGGATGCAACTAATGAAAAACTGTTTTTT.

Points on this clone: Sequence at one end of the junction differs from germline and may be a read error. This CDR3 is CASSLDGQSNEQFF. The CDR3 coding sequence is TGTGCCAGCAGCCTAGACGGACAGTCCAATGAGCAGTTCTTC. This chain joins TRBV11-3 and TRBJ2-1; D is perhaps TRBD1 (6 bases). The CDR3 extends over 14 amino acids. CDR1 is SGHNT and CDR2 is YENEEA in the germline V gene.

The CDR3 protein is CASSAQGTGNTIYF. The CDR3 DNA reads TGTGCCAGCAGTGCACAGGGAACTGGAAACACCATATATTTT. The chain couples TRBV2 to TRBJ1-3; D is possibly TRBD1 (6 bases). Germline loops: CDR1 SNHLY, CDR2 FYNNEI. The CDR3 is 14 residues long. V was cut by 4 bases and J by 2 bases, with 9 bases left in between. Filled out from reference TRBV2 and TRBJ1-3, the complete variable domain reads EPEVTQTPSHQVTQMGQEVILRCVPISNHLYFYWYRQILGQKVEFLVSFYNNEISEKSEIFDDQFSVERPDGSNFTLKIRSTKLEDSAMYFCASSAQGTGNTIYFGEGSWLTVV.

The genes are TRBV7-2 and TRBJ2-3, with a tentative D call TRBD1 (6 bases). The CDR3 loop spans 15 amino acids. V was trimmed by 3 bases and J by 1 base, leaving 11 bases between them. Germline loops: CDR1 SGHTA, CDR2 FQGNSA. CDR3 DNA: TGTGCCAGCAGCTTGCAGGGGCTGGGCACAGATACGCAGTATTTT. It specifies CASSLQGLGTDTQYF.

The CDR3: CATSGGAGYGYTF. The CDR3 DNA is TGTGCCACCTCAGGGGGCGCCGGCTATGGCTACACCTTC. This sequence joins TRBV10-3 and TRBJ1-2, with 8 bases matching TRBD1. This CDR3 is built from 13 residues. Trimming at V came to 10 bases and at J to 4 bases, leaving 8 bases not matched to a gene. Germline-derived CDR1 and CDR2 are ENHRY and SYGVKD.

This sequence joins TRBV18 and TRBJ2-1, with TRBD1 identical over 7 bases. Per germline, CDR1 KGHSH and CDR2 LQKENI. This CDR3 has 15 residues. V lost 3 bases and J lost 0; bases outside the gene matches: 2. CDR3 in DNA: TGTGCCAGCTCACCCCCAGGGGGCTCCTACAATGAGCAGTTCTTC. Translated, it gives CASSPPGGSYNEQFF.

The chain is built from TRBV6-1 and TRBJ1-5; 10 nucleotides agree with TRBD1. CDR1 is MNHNS, CDR2 SASEGT, per germline. Losses at the gene ends were 0 bases for V and 7 bases for J; bases not matched to a gene: 12. The CDR3 consists of 18 residues. CDR3 residues: CASSEARQGARARQPQHF. The DNA of the CDR3 is TGTGCCAGCAGTGAAGCAAGACAGGGGGCGAGGGCCCGCCAGCCCCAGCATTTT.

The gene calls are TRBV2 and TRBJ2-7, with TRBD1 identical over 7 bases. V was clipped by 5 bases and J by 2 bases; unmatched bases: 6. Germline loops: CDR1 SNHLY, CDR2 FYNNEI. There are 14 residues in the CDR3. The DNA of the CDR3 is TGTGCCAGCAGTAACAGGGGCCGACCCTACGAGCAGTACGTC. Its protein product is CASSNRGRPYEQYV.

This chain connects TRBV6-6 to TRBJ2-7; D possibly corresponds to TRBD1 (5 bases). Per germline, CDR1 MNHNY and CDR2 SVGAGI (reference sequence). CDR3 size: 13 residues. Trimming cost V 7 bases and J 4 bases, with 14 bases left between them. The CDR3 protein is CASTQGMEYEQYF. The CDR3 DNA follows: TGTGCCAGCACCCAGGGTATGGAGTACGAGCAGTACTTC.

This clone was recorded a few times. This chain connects TRBV7-8 to TRBJ1-6; TRBD1 might be the D (5 bases). Trimming took off 4 bases at V and 5 bases at J, with 12 bases between the two ends. The CDR3 sequence is 15 residues long. Germline V gene sequence: CDR1 SGHVS, CDR2 FQNEAQ. CDR3 amino acids: CASSSTGTHNSPLHF. The CDR3 nucleotides are TGTGCCAGCAGCTCAACCGGGACTCATAATTCACCCCTCCACTTT.

The J gene is TRBJ2-2, the V gene TRBV5-1; D unresolved. Germline V lookup: CDR1 SGHRS, CDR2 YFSETQ. V was shortened by 0 bases and J by 10 bases, with 7 bases between the two germline ends. The CDR3 is 12 residues long. The CDR3 loop reads CASSLVQEELFF. In DNA form, the CDR3 reads TGCGCCAGCAGCTTGGTCCAGGAGGAGCTGTTTTTT. The full variable domain, rest sourced from reference TRBV5-1 and TRBJ2-2, is KAGVTQTPRYLIKTRGQQVTLSCSPISGHRSVSWYQQTPGQGLQFLFEYFSETQRNKGNFPGRFSGRQFSNSRSEMNVSTLELGDSALYLCASSLVQEELFFGEGSRLTVL.

This rearrangement joins TRBV10-3 to TRBJ1-1; 9 positions agree with TRBD1. The V gene's germline CDR1 is ENHRY and CDR2 SYGVKD. The V segment lost 4 bases and the J segment 7 bases; nucleotides outside the gene matches: 4. CDR3 length: 13 residues. The CDR3 reads CAISGTGVGEAFF. In DNA, the CDR3 is TGTGCCATCAGTGGGACAGGGGTGGGTGAAGCTTTCTTT.

The chain links TRBV18 to TRBJ2-7, with D perhaps matching TRBD1 (6 bases). Germline assignment: CDR1 KGHSH and CDR2 LQKENI. The CDR3 extends over 17 amino acids. Between the trimmed V and J ends, which lost 1 base and 1 base, there was a span of 17 bases. CDR3: CASSPRSGGEGSYEQYF. The DNA for the CDR3 is TGTGCCAGCTCACCACGATCTGGGGGCGAGGGATCCTACGAGCAGTACTTC.

The V call is TRBV7-2, the J call TRBJ1-4, with 9 bases that match TRBD1. In germline, CDR1 is SGHTA, CDR2 FQGNSA. The CDR3 loop spans 13 amino acids. The J segment lost 8 bases and the V segment lost 6 bases, leaving 4 bases of the junction unmatched. CDR3 bases: TGTGCCAGCAGGGAGGGGACAGGGGAAAAACTGTTTTTT. Amino acid sequence: CASREGTGEKLFF.

The V call is TRBV27, the J call TRBJ1-2, with 7 bases aligning to TRBD1. This CDR3 region has 15 residues. V gave up 1 base and J gave up 4 bases; unmatched junction bases: 6. From germline, CDR1 is MNHEY and CDR2 SMNVEV (reference sequence). In nucleotides, the CDR3 is TGTGCCAGCAGTTTATTGGGACAGAATCTCTATGGCTACACCTTC. As protein: CASSLLGQNLYGYTF.

The chain combines TRBV2 with TRBJ2-2; TRBD2 matches 9 bases. Per the germline V gene, CDR1 is SNHLY and CDR2 is FYNNEI. The CDR3 consists of 15 residues. The V segment lost 2 bases and the J segment 5 bases; nucleotides outside the gene matches: 3. The CDR3 bases are TGTGCCAGCAGTGAATCCAGCGGGGGGACCGGGGAGCTGTTTTTT. This sequence encodes CASSESSGGTGELFF.

This chain links TRBV2 with TRBJ2-5, with 7 bases matching TRBD1. Trimming removed 3 bases from V and 3 bases from J; junction bases left unmatched: 7. This CDR3 contains 15 residues. Germline V CDR1 and CDR2: SNHLY, FYNNEI. The CDR3 sequence: CASSDTGTEEETQYF. CDR3 sequence (DNA): TGTGCCAGCAGTGACACCGGGACAGAAGAAGAGACCCAGTACTTC.

This clone showed up just once. Other DNA sequences in this sample translate to the same CDR3. This chain links TRBV27 with TRBJ1-1; possibly TRBD1 for D (5 bases). Germline assignment: CDR1 MNHEY and CDR2 SMNVEV (reference sequence). CDR3 size: 14 residues. Between the trimmed V and J ends, which lost 3 bases and 0 bases, there was a span of 8 bases. The CDR3 spells CASSLGRVNTEAFF. CDR3 in DNA: TGTGCCAGCAGTTTGGGCAGGGTGAACACTGAAGCTTTCTTT.

The chain combines TRBV5-6 with TRBJ2-4; possible D gene TRBD1, 5 bases. The CDR3 is 15 residues long. Germline CDR1 and CDR2: SGHDT and YYEEEE. Trimming removed 2 bases at V and 4 bases at J, with 13 bases between. CDR3 sequence reads: CASSLAMTAKNIQYF. As DNA, the CDR3 is TGTGCCAGCAGCTTAGCGATGACAGCGAAAAACATTCAGTACTTC.

This chain connects TRBV28 to TRBJ2-7, with a tentative D call TRBD1 (6 bases). With 4 bases removed from V and 1 base from J, the gap between germline ends came to 11 bases. This CDR3 comprises 14 residues. CDR1 and CDR2 from the germline V gene are MDHEN and SYDVKM. The CDR3, as DNA: TGTGCCAGCAGTTCCCGGACAGATTCCTACGAGCAGTACGTC. It codes for CASSSRTDSYEQYV.